This entry lists 14 T cell receptor beta chains sequenced from one sample in a study of regulatory T cells in long-lasting Graves disease. iRepertoire HTBI primers and Arm-PCR of CDR3 regions built TCR beta libraries. MiXCR, run by TCRdb on the multiplex PCR reads, gives a single entry per CDR3 protein. The sample has more than 300,000 distinct CDR3 sequences, around a fifth seen once; the top ten hold just under 30%. Time point noted: persistent/refractory GD, antithyroid drugs over 5 years with positive TRAb. PBMC-derived RNA was used for the TCR library. Sample: peripheral blood mononuclear cells (PBMCs), taken when the disease was refractory, from a patient treated with antithyroid drugs. These TCRs come from a female donor with Graves disease.

On this clonotype: This may be a read error, as it is one base from a much larger clone. The chain carries TRBV7-8 and TRBJ2-5; the D gene is possibly TRBD1 (6 bases). The V and J ends lost 5 bases and 7 bases respectively, with 23 bases between them. Germline assignment: CDR1 SGHVS and CDR2 FQNEAQ. The CDR3 is made up of 16 amino acids. CDR3 in DNA: TGTGCCAGCAGCCCAGAGGGGCAGGGGCGTATGGGGACCCAGTACTTC. Residues: CASSPEGQGRMGTQYF.

This clonotype was found many times. This chain uses TRBV24-1 with TRBJ2-7, with D possibly being TRBD1 (6 bases). CDR1 KGHDR and CDR2 SFDVKD come from the germline V gene. V lost 3 bases and J lost 7, with 15 bases in between. The CDR3 totals 14 residues. For the CDR3, the DNA is TGTGCCACCAGTGATCAGGGGCAAAGTAGGGAGCAGTACTTC. It yields the protein CATSDQGQSREQYF.

This chain joins TRBV19 and TRBJ1-1, with D tentatively TRBD1 (5 bases). The CDR3 is made up of 15 amino acids. V lost 5 bases to trimming and J lost 0 bases, with 13 bases between them. Germline loops: CDR1 LNHDA, CDR2 SQIVND (reference sequence). DNA for the CDR3: TGTGCCAGTAGTGATCAGGGTCTGATGAACACTGAAGCTTTCTTT. Translated: CASSDQGLMNTEAFF.

At least ten counts were recorded for this clonotype. The chain has TRBV2 and TRBJ1-6; 8 bases fit TRBD1. Germline V lookup: CDR1 SNHLY, CDR2 FYNNEI. Unmatched junction bases numbered 2, after V lost 6 bases and J lost 4 bases. This CDR3 contains 14 residues. CDR3 region: CASRGQAYNSPLHF. In DNA, the CDR3 is TGTGCCAGCAGGGGACAGGCGTATAATTCACCCCTCCACTTT.

This clonotype occurred a few times. This chain uses TRBV12-3 or TRBV12-4 with TRBJ2-7; 11 bases align to TRBD1. This CDR3 region has 16 residues. Trimming at V came to 1 base and at J to 5 bases, leaving 7 bases not matched to a gene. CDR3 DNA: TGTGCCAGCAGTTTAGGGCCCGGGACAGGGGGTGACGAGCAGTACTTC. Its translation: CASSLGPGTGGDEQYF.

This clonotype was seen at least ten times. CDR3: CASSSGEAGDYGYTF. CDR3 coding DNA: TGTGCCAGCAGCTCTGGGGAGGCTGGCGACTATGGCTACACCTTC. V gene TRBV3-1 combines with J gene TRBJ1-2; D gene uncertain. This CDR3 is 15 amino acids long. CDR1 and CDR2 from the germline V gene are LGHDT and YNNKEL (reference sequence). The germline V and J ends were trimmed by 5 bases and 3 bases, with 16 bases remaining between them.

CDR3 loop: CATSSAQVPNEQYF. The CDR3 DNA sequence: TGTGCCACCAGCAGCGCACAGGTACCTAACGAGCAGTACTTC. The J gene is TRBJ2-7, the V gene TRBV15; perhaps TRBD1 as D (5 bases). The V and J ends lost 3 bases and 5 bases respectively, with 14 bases between them. The CDR3 contains 14 residues. Germline V gives CDR1 LNHNV, CDR2 YYDKDF (reference sequence).

This clonotype has ten or more counts. The chain recombines TRBV6-2 or TRBV6-3 with TRBJ2-7; 11 bases map to TRBD1. CDR1 is MNHEY, CDR2 SVGEGT, per germline. V lost 2 bases to trimming and J lost 2 bases; unmatched junction nucleotides: 2. The CDR3 has 15 residues. The CDR3 region is CASSYGTGGPYEQYF. CDR3 nucleotides: TGTGCCAGCAGTTACGGGACAGGGGGTCCCTACGAGCAGTACTTC.

This clonotype was counted only a few times. The chain carries TRBV11-2 and TRBJ2-7, with D maybe TRBD1 (6 bases). Germline values: CDR1 SGHAT, CDR2 FQNNGV. The CDR3 has 15 amino acids. V was shortened by 4 bases and J by 7 bases, with 20 bases between the two germline ends. CDR3: CASSSQATGTSEQYF. Written as DNA, the CDR3 is TGTGCCAGCAGCTCGCAAGCCACAGGGACATCAGAGCAGTACTTC.

Comments on this clonotype: A much larger clone lies one base from this, so it may be a read error. This chain links TRBV20-1 with TRBJ2-7; the D gene could be TRBD1 or TRBD2 (6 bases each). The CDR3 length is 13 residues. V gave up 3 bases and J gave up 2 bases, with 11 bases separating them. Germline CDR1 and CDR2: DFQATT and SNEGSKA (reference sequence). Written as DNA, the CDR3 is TGCAGTGCTAGCGAGGGGGGCACCTACGAGCAGTACTTC. This encodes CSASEGGTYEQYF.

Worth noting for this clonotype: The junction departs from the called germline gene at one end, perhaps through a read error. The rearrangement joins TRBV7-2 to TRBJ2-7; TRBD2 matches at 8 bases. In germline, CDR1 is SGHTA, CDR2 FQGNSA. The CDR3 sequence is 16 residues long. CDR3 DNA: TGTGCCAGCAGCTTAGTCACACTAGCGGCCTCCTACAAGCAGTACTTC. Protein sequence: CASSLVTLAASYKQYF.

This chain connects TRBV29-1 to TRBJ2-7; TRBD1 aligns across 8 bases. CDR3 length: 15 amino acids. V trimming: 0 bases; J trimming: 3 bases; junction bases outside the gene matches: 7. The germline V gene has CDR1 SQVTM and CDR2 ANQGSEA. CDR3 in amino acids: CSVEDLGTGIYEQYF. CDR3 in DNA: TGCAGCGTTGAAGATCTCGGGACAGGCATCTACGAGCAGTACTTC.

The chain is built from TRBV5-4 and TRBJ1-2; 10 positions agree with TRBD1. CDR1 is SGHNT, CDR2 YYREEE, per germline (reference sequence). V lost 5 bases, J lost 5 bases, and 9 bases stayed unmatched. The CDR3 is 15 residues long. The CDR3: CASRIDRGQGYGYTF. CDR3 in DNA: TGTGCCAGCAGGATCGACAGGGGGCAAGGATATGGCTACACCTTC.

This clonotype has just a few counts. The J gene is TRBJ2-3, the V gene TRBV6-5, with TRBD2 identical over 8 bases. The length of the CDR3 is 18 residues. J gave up 1 base and V 2 bases, and 11 bases lay outside the gene matches. From germline, CDR1 is MNHEY and CDR2 SVGAGI. In DNA form, the CDR3 reads TGTGCCAGCAGTTACGGGGCCCCCGGGGGGGTACGCACAGATACGCAGTATTTT. Its protein product is CASSYGAPGGVRTDTQYF.